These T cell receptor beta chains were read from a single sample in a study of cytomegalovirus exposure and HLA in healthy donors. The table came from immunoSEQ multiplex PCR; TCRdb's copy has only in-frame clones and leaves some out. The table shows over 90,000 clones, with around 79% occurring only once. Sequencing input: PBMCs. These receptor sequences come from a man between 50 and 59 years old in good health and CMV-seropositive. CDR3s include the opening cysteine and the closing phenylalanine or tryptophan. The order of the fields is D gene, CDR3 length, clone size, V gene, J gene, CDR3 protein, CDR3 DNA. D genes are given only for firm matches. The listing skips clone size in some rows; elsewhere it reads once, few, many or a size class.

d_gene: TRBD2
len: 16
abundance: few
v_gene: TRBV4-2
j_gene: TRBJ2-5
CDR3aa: CASSQGTSSFQETQYF
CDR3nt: TGTGCCAGCAGCCAAGGGACTAGCAGTTTCCAAGAGACCCAGTACTTC

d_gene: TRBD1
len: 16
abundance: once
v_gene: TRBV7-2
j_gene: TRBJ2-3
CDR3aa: CASSDRTGGASDTQYF
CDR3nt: TGTGCCAGCAGCGACCGGACAGGGGGCGCCTCAGATACGCAGTATTTT

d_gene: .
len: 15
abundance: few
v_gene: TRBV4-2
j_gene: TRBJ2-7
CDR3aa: CASSQGKQGAHEQYF
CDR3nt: TGTGCCAGCAGCCAGGGAAAACAGGGCGCCCACGAGCAGTACTTC

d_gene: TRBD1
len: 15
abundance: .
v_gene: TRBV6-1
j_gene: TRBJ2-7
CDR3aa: CASNPGQGASYEQYF
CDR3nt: TGTGCCAGCAATCCCGGACAGGGGGCATCCTACGAGCAGTACTTC

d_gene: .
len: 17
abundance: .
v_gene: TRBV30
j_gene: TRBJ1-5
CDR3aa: CAWSVQRTDGWNQPQHF
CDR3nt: TGTGCCTGGAGTGTACAAAGGACAGACGGTTGGAATCAGCCCCAGCATTTT

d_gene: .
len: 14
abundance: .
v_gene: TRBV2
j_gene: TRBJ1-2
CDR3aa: CATREQGSFGGYTF
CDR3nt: TGTGCCACCCGTGAGCAGGGATCCTTCGGTGGCTACACCTTC

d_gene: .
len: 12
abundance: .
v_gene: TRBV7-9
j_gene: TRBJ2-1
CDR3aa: CASSSLPDEQFF
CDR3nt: TGTGCCAGCAGCTCCCTCCCGGATGAGCAGTTCTTC

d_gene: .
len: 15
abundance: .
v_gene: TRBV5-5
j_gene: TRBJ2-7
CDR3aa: CASSFSATGSYEQYF
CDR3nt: TGTGCCAGCAGCTTCAGTGCGACAGGATCCTACGAGCAGTACTTC

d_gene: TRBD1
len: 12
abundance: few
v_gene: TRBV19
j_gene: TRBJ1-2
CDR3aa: CASHDRGQGYTF
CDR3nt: TGTGCCAGTCACGACAGGGGGCAGGGCTACACCTTC

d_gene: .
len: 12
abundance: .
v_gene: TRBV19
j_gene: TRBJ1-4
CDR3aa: CASRLPPEKLFF
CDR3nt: TGTGCCAGTCGTCTCCCCCCTGAAAAACTGTTTTTT

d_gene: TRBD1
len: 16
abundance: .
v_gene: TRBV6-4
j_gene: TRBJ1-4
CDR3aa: CASSEGTGVTNEKLFF
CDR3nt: TGTGCCAGCAGTGAGGGGACAGGGGTGACTAATGAAAAACTGTTTTTT

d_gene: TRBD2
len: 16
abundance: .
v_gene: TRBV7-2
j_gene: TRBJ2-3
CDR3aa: CASSTTSGRGWRTQYF
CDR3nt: TGTGCCAGCAGCACGACTAGCGGGAGGGGTTGGCGTACGCAGTATTTT

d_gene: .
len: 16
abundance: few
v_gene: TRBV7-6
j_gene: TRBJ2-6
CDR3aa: CASSARRDSGANVLTF
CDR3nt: TGTGCCAGCAGCGCAAGGCGGGACTCTGGGGCCAACGTCCTGACTTTC

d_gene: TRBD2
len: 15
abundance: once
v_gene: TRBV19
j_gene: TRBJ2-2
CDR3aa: CASSIVAGNTGELFF
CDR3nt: TGTGCCAGTAGTATAGTAGCGGGGAACACCGGGGAGCTGTTTTTT

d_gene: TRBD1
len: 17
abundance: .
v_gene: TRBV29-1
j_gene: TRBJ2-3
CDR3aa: CSAWTGPLGLGADTQYF
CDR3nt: TGCAGCGCCTGGACAGGCCCCCTGGGTTTAGGGGCAGATACGCAGTATTTT

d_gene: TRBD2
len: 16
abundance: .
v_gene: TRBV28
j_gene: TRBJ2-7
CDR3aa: CASSLDSGGSSYEQYF
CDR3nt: TGTGCCAGCAGTTTGGATAGCGGGGGGAGCTCCTACGAGCAGTACTTC

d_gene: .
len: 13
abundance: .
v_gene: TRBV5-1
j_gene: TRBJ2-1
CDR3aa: CASSLTGWNEQFF
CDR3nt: TGCGCCAGCAGCTTGACAGGGTGGAATGAGCAGTTCTTC

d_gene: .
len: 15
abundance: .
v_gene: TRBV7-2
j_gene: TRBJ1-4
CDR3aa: CASSSYQGKNEKLFF
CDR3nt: TGTGCCAGCAGCTCTTACCAGGGTAAAAATGAAAAACTGTTTTTT

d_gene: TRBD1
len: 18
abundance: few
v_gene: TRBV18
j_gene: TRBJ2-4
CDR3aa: CASSPIESRTGGKNIQYF
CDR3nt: TGTGCCAGCTCACCAATCGAAAGTAGGACAGGGGGCAAAAACATTCAGTACTTC

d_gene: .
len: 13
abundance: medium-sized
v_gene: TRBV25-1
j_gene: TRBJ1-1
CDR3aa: CASSVGVRDLAFF
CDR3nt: TGTGCCAGCAGTGTGGGCGTCCGGGATTTGGCTTTCTTT

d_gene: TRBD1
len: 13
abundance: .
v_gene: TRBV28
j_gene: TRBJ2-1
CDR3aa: CASTGTDYNEQFF
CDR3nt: TGTGCCAGCACTGGGACAGATTACAATGAGCAGTTCTTC

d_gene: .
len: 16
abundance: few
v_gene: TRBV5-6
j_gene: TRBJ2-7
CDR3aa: CASSLGGGGGYYEQYF
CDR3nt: TGTGCCAGCAGCTTGGGGGGGGGAGGGGGATACTACGAGCAGTACTTC

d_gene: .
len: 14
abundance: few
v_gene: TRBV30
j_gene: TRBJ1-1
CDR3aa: CAWSAARSNTEAFF
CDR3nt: TGTGCCTGGAGTGCGGCCAGGTCGAACACTGAAGCTTTCTTT

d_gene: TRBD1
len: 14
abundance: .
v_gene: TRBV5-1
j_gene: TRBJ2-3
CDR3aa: CASTPGQGTDTQYF
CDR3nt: TGCGCCAGCACACCGGGACAGGGCACAGATACGCAGTATTTT

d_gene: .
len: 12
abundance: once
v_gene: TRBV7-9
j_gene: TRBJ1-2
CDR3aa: CASSLWGDGYTF
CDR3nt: TGTGCCAGCAGCCTGTGGGGGGATGGCTACACCTTC

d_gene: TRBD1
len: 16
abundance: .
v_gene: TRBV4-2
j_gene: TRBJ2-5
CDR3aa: CASSLTLGQGEETQYF
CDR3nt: TGTGCCAGCAGCCTCACCTTGGGACAGGGGGAAGAGACCCAGTACTTC

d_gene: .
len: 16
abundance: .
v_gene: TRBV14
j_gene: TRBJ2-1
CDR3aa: CASSQLGGPPGNEQFF
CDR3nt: TGTGCCAGCAGCCAACTGGGGGGACCCCCGGGGAATGAGCAGTTCTTC

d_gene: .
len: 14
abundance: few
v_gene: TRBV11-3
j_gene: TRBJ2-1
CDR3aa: CASSLGQTYNEQFF
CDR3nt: TGTGCCAGCAGCTTAGGACAGACCTACAATGAGCAGTTCTTC

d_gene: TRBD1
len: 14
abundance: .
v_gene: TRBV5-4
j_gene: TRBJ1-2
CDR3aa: CASSIGQGALGYTF
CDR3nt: TGTGCCAGCAGCATCGGACAGGGGGCCTTGGGCTACACCTTC

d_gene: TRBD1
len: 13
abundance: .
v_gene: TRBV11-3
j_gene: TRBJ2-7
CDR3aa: CASSLQGNREQYF
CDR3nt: TGTGCCAGCAGTCTACAGGGGAACCGCGAGCAGTACTTC

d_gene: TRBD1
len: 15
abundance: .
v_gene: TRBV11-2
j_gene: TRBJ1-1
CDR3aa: CASSVRDSMNTEAFF
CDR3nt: TGTGCCAGCAGCGTCCGGGACAGCATGAACACTGAAGCTTTCTTT

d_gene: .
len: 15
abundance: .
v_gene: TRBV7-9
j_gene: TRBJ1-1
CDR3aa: CASSLRAIMNTEAFF
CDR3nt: TGTGCCAGCAGCTTGAGGGCTATCATGAACACTGAAGCTTTCTTT

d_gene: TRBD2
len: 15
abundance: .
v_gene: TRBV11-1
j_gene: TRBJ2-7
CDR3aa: CASSLGLAETYEQYF
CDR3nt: TGTGCCAGCAGCTTAGGGCTAGCGGAGACCTACGAGCAGTACTTC

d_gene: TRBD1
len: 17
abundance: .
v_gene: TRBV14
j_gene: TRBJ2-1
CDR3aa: CASSPGQGNLSYNEQFF
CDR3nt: TGTGCCAGCAGCCCCGGACAGGGGAACCTCTCCTACAATGAGCAGTTCTTC

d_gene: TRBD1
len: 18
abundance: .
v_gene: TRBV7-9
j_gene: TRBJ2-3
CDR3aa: CASSLFDLGRGRTDTQYF
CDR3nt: TGTGCCAGCAGCTTATTCGATCTAGGCAGGGGGCGCACAGATACGCAGTATTTT